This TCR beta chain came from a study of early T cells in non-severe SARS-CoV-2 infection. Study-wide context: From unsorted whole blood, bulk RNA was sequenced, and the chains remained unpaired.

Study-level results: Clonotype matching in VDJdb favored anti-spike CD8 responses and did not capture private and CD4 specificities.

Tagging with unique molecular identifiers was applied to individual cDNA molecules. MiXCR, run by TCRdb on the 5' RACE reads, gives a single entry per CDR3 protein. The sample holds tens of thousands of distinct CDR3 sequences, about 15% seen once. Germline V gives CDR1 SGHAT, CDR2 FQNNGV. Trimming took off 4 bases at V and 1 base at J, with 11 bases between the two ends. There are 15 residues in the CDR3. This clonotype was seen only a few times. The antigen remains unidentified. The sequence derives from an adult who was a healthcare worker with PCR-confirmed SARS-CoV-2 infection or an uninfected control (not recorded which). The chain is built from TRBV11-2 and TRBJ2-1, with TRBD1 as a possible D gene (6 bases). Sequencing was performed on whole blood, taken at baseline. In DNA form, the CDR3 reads TGTGCCAGCAGCTACCGGGACAATTCCTACAATGAGCAGTTCTTC. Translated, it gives CASSYRDNSYNEQFF.